These 28 T cell receptor beta chains were sequenced from one sample in a study of PD-1 blockade in classical Hodgkin lymphoma. Every patient was affected by relapse after autologous stem cell transplantation, while exposure to brentuximab vedotin was not uniform. The table came from immunoSEQ multiplex PCR; TCRdb's copy has only in-frame clones and leaves some out. The table has fewer than 110,000 clones, roughly 91% seen once. The starting material was peripheral blood mononuclear cells (PBMCs), obtained before the second cycle of nivolumab. These receptor sequences come from a human donor with classical Hodgkin lymphoma.

The chain carries TRBV10-3 and TRBJ2-7; D remains unclear. The germline gives CDR1 ENHRY, CDR2 SYGVKD. Trimming took off 5 bases at V and 3 bases at J, with 14 bases between the two ends. This CDR3 has 14 residues. CDR3 protein: CAISSHGSRYEQYF. The CDR3 nucleotides read TGTGCCATCAGTTCCCATGGGTCCCGCTACGAGCAGTACTTC.

The rearrangement uses TRBV5-5 and TRBJ2-7, with D possibly being TRBD1 (6 bases). Per germline, CDR1 SGHKS and CDR2 YYEKEE (reference sequence). V was trimmed by 0 bases and J by 1 base, leaving 14 bases between them. The CDR3 extends over 16 amino acids. The CDR3 loop reads CASSLGRGGWSYEQYF. The CDR3 DNA follows: TGTGCCAGCAGCTTGGGTCGAGGGGGATGGTCCTACGAGCAGTACTTC.

The DNA for the CDR3 is TGCGCCAGCAGCTTGTATGGGACAGGGGCCGGGGAGCTGTTTTTT. Protein sequence: CASSLYGTGAGELFF. This chain uses TRBV5-1 with TRBJ2-2; TRBD1 matches at 10 bases. V was clipped by 1 base and J by 6 bases; unmatched bases: 3. The CDR3 has 15 residues. Looked up from germline, CDR1 is SGHRS and CDR2 is YFSETQ.

The V gene is TRBV7-6, the J gene TRBJ2-1; 8 nucleotides line up with TRBD1. The CDR3 extends over 16 amino acids. The V segment lost 2 bases and the J segment 6 bases; nucleotides outside the gene matches: 9. The V gene's germline CDR1 is SGHVS and CDR2 FNYEAQ. The CDR3 reads CASSLRSGTGSNEQFF. The CDR3 coding sequence is TGTGCCAGCAGCTTAAGGAGTGGGACAGGCTCCAATGAGCAGTTCTTC.

The rearrangement joins TRBV27 to TRBJ1-6; D perhaps matches TRBD1 (5 bases). V dropped 2 bases and J dropped 1 base, with 6 bases sitting between them. Germline V lookup: CDR1 MNHEY, CDR2 SMNVEV (reference sequence). The CDR3 is 15 residues long. In DNA, the CDR3 is TGTGCCAGCAGTTTACAGGGTTCCTATAATTCACCCCTCCACTTT. It encodes CASSLQGSYNSPLHF.

Only one count was recorded for this clone. The chain carries TRBV18 and TRBJ1-2, with D maybe TRBD1 (6 bases). V shed 5 bases and J shed 2 bases, with 15 bases lying between them. The germline V gene has CDR1 KGHSH and CDR2 LQKENI. This CDR3 is built from 15 residues. CDR3 DNA sequence: TGTGCCAGCTCAGCTGAGGGGGAACCCAACTATGGCTACACCTTC. Translating it yields CASSAEGEPNYGYTF.

This clone was observed once. This chain joins TRBV2 and TRBJ1-1; TRBD1 is a possible D gene (6 bases). V lost 0 bases and J lost 3, with 8 bases in between. CDR3 length: 14 residues. The germline gives CDR1 SNHLY, CDR2 FYNNEI. CDR3 sequence: CASSEAYRDTEAFF. CDR3 nucleotides: TGTGCCAGCAGTGAAGCCTACAGGGACACTGAAGCTTTCTTT.

This sequence joins TRBV7-3 and TRBJ1-4, with a weak D call TRBD1 (5 bases). Germline CDR1 and CDR2: SGHTA and FQGTGA. This CDR3 has 15 amino acids. The V gene lost 0 bases and the J gene lost 8 bases, with 13 bases spanning the gap. CDR3 residues: CASSLTGRVGEKLFF. CDR3 sequence (DNA): TGTGCCAGCAGCTTAACAGGCAGGGTCGGGGAAAAACTGTTTTTT. Full variable domain (outside the CDR3, taken from reference TRBV7-3 and TRBJ1-4): GAGVSQTPSNKVTEKGKYVELRCDPISGHTALYWYRQSLGQGPEFLIYFQGTGAADDSGLPNDRFFAVRPEGSVSTLKIQRTERGDSAVYLCASSLTGRVGEKLFFGSGTQLSVL.

The gene calls are TRBV15 and TRBJ2-3; 11 nucleotides align to TRBD2. The CDR3 has 18 residues. V dropped 5 bases and J dropped 1; count of bases not matched to a gene: 11. The germline CDR1 and CDR2 sequences are LNHNV and YYDKDF (reference sequence). CDR3 coding DNA: TGTGCCACCAGCGCCGGACGACTAGCGGGGTGGGGCACAGATACGCAGTATTTT. Translated: CATSAGRLAGWGTDTQYF.

The chain links TRBV2 to TRBJ1-2; maybe TRBD1 (5 bases). V gave up 6 bases and J gave up 2 bases, with 19 bases separating them. Germline V gives CDR1 SNHLY, CDR2 FYNNEI. This CDR3 is built from 16 residues. CDR3 protein: CASSPSRSQVNYGYTF. The DNA of the CDR3 is TGTGCCAGCAGCCCCAGCAGGTCACAGGTGAACTATGGCTACACCTTC.

The chain is built from TRBV6-4 and TRBJ2-3; no firm D call. The CDR3 is 12 amino acids. CDR1 and CDR2 (germline): MRHNA, SNTAGT. V was cut by 5 bases and J by 5 bases, with 8 bases left in between. CDR3 sequence: CASSRDGDTQYF. CDR3 nucleotide sequence: TGTGCCAGCAGTCGAGACGGAGATACGCAGTATTTT.

The gene calls are TRBV5-1 and TRBJ2-7; 8 nucleotides align to TRBD1. The CDR3 covers 15 residues. Unmatched junction bases numbered 12, after V lost 5 bases and J lost 5 bases. Germline CDR1 is SGHRS and CDR2 is YFSETQ. CDR3 residues: CASSVDRVDPHEQYF. CDR3 DNA: TGCGCCAGCAGTGTGGACAGGGTTGACCCGCACGAGCAGTACTTC.

The chain carries TRBV10-3 and TRBJ2-3; 10 nucleotides line up with TRBD2. The CDR3 totals 16 residues. Trimming removed 0 bases from V and 5 bases from J; junction bases left unmatched: 5. Germline values: CDR1 ENHRY, CDR2 SYGVKD. CDR3 sequence reads: CAISESVPSGGDTQYF. The DNA for the CDR3 is TGTGCCATCAGTGAGTCGGTCCCTAGCGGGGGAGATACGCAGTATTTT.

CDR3 loop: CASSLWQGNEKLFF. CDR3 in DNA: TGCGCCAGCAGCTTGTGGCAGGGGAATGAAAAACTGTTTTTT. This chain uses TRBV5-1 with TRBJ1-4, with D possibly TRBD1 on 6 matching bases. Germline CDR1 reads SGHRS; CDR2 reads YFSETQ. Trimming cost V 1 base and J 5 bases, with 9 bases left between them. The CDR3 spans 14 residues.

The V gene is TRBV19, the J gene TRBJ2-5; 10 bases agree with TRBD1. Germline V lookup: CDR1 LNHDA, CDR2 SQIVND (reference sequence). V was pared by 1 base and J by 5 bases, with 4 bases of the junction left unmatched. CDR3 length: 15 residues. CDR3 residues: CASSIALDRGETQYF. The CDR3 DNA reads TGTGCCAGTAGTATAGCTCTGGACAGGGGGGAGACCCAGTACTTC.

The rearrangement uses TRBV11-2 and TRBJ1-1, with a weak D call TRBD1 (5 bases). The ends were cut back, 5 bases at V and 4 bases at J, with 14 bases in the middle. The CDR3 contains 14 residues. Germline V CDR1 and CDR2: SGHAT, FQNNGV. This CDR3 reads CASSPDRGVTEAFF. The CDR3 coding sequence is TGTGCCAGCAGCCCAGACAGAGGGGTCACTGAAGCTTTCTTT.

The rearrangement uses TRBV25-1 and TRBJ2-1, with D unclear. Germline V CDR1 and CDR2: MGHDK, SYGVNS. The CDR3 loop spans 15 amino acids. V lost 1 base and J lost 2, with 9 bases in between. Written as DNA, the CDR3 is TGTGCCAGCAGTGAATTAGCAAGTACCTACAATGAGCAGTTCTTC. Encoded protein: CASSELASTYNEQFF.

V and J are TRBV10-3 and TRBJ2-2; TRBD2 is a possible D gene (6 bases). Germline CDR1 and CDR2: ENHRY and SYGVKD. V gave up 10 bases and J gave up 5 bases, with 11 bases separating them. The CDR3 has 12 residues. CDR3 residues: CATTAGTGELFF. In DNA, the CDR3 is TGTGCCACAACCGCGGGGACCGGGGAGCTGTTTTTT.

The chain carries TRBV5-4 and TRBJ2-1, with D possibly being TRBD1 (6 bases). Looked up from germline, CDR1 is SGHNT and CDR2 is YYREEE (reference sequence). The CDR3 has 15 amino acids. The V gene lost 0 bases and the J gene lost 8 bases, with 15 bases spanning the gap. Here the CDR3 reads CASSLVQGPGDEQFF. The CDR3 DNA reads as TGTGCCAGCAGCTTGGTCCAGGGGCCCGGGGATGAGCAGTTCTTC.

This clone appeared a single time. V usage is TRBV5-1 and J usage is TRBJ2-5; D gene unclear. Trimming shortened V by 0 bases and J by 1 base, and 7 bases separated the two germline ends. Germline-derived CDR1 and CDR2 are SGHRS and YFSETQ. The CDR3 covers 14 residues. CDR3 protein: CASSLGKIQETQYF. Written as DNA, the CDR3 is TGCGCCAGCAGCTTGGGTAAAATCCAAGAGACCCAGTACTTC. Supplemented by reference TRBV5-1 and TRBJ2-5, the full variable domain reads KAGVTQTPRYLIKTRGQQVTLSCSPISGHRSVSWYQQTPGQGLQFLFEYFSETQRNKGNFPGRFSGRQFSNSRSEMNVSTLELGDSALYLCASSLGKIQETQYFGPGTRLLVL.

CDR3 loop: CASSGVWGGQTGELFF. CDR3 in DNA: TGTGCCAGCAGCGGCGTCTGGGGGGGACAAACCGGGGAGCTGTTTTTT. The genes are TRBV5-6 and TRBJ2-2, with TRBD2 as a possible D gene (7 bases). CDR1 is SGHDT and CDR2 is YYEEEE in the germline V gene. Trimming shortened V by 4 bases and J by 5 bases, and 18 bases separated the two germline ends. The CDR3 loop spans 16 amino acids.

V usage is TRBV9 and J usage is TRBJ2-7; D uncertain. Germline values: CDR1 SGDLS, CDR2 YYNGEE. The CDR3 runs to 15 residues. Deletions cut 2 bases from V and 3 bases from J, with 15 bases between. CDR3 DNA sequence: TGTGCCAGCAGCGTTGACGGTGCTGTGAACTACGAGCAGTACTTC. Translation gives CASSVDGAVNYEQYF.

The chain is built from TRBV29-1 and TRBJ2-3, with 10 bases matching TRBD1. Losses at the gene ends were 3 bases for V and 3 bases for J; bases not matched to a gene: 15. CDR3 length equals 18 residues. Looked up from germline, CDR1 is SQVTM and CDR2 is ANQGSEA. The CDR3: CSVEGSTQWGQGTDTQYF. CDR3 coding DNA: TGCAGCGTTGAGGGGTCGACCCAATGGGGACAGGGGACAGATACGCAGTATTTT.

This clone occurred once. This CDR3 reads CASRFPGVSGNTIYF. CDR3 nucleotides: TGTGCCAGTAGATTCCCTGGGGTCTCTGGAAACACCATATATTTT. The chain employs TRBV19 and TRBJ1-3; D is ambiguous. Germline CDR1 and CDR2: LNHDA and SQIVND (reference sequence). Trimming removed 6 bases from V and 0 bases from J, with 12 bases in between. There are 15 residues in the CDR3. The variable domain in full, completed from reference TRBV19 and TRBJ1-3, reads DGGITQSPKYLFRKEGQNVTLSCEQNLNHDAMYWYRQDPGQGLRLIYYSQIVNDFQKGDIAEGYSVSREKKESFPLTVTSAQKNPTAFYLCASRFPGVSGNTIYFGEGSWLTVV.

This chain links TRBV7-9 with TRBJ2-2; D not certain. Trimming pared 0 bases from V and 3 bases from J, leaving 8 bases between. The CDR3 extends over 15 amino acids. Germline V gene sequence: CDR1 SEHNR, CDR2 FQNEAQ (reference sequence). The CDR3 loop is CASSLARLDTGELFF. The DNA for the CDR3 is TGTGCCAGCAGCTTAGCCAGGTTGGACACCGGGGAGCTGTTTTTT.

The rearrangement uses TRBV19 and TRBJ1-5; D is uncertain. Trimming took 7 bases from V and 3 from J, leaving 16 bases between them. The CDR3 runs 15 residues. Germline CDR1 LNHDA, CDR2 SQIVND (reference sequence). For the CDR3, the DNA is TGTGCCAGTACCGCCCGATCTAACCTCAATCAGCCCCAGCATTTT. Residues: CASTARSNLNQPQHF.

The chain is built from TRBV23-1 and TRBJ1-6; D remains unclear. TRBV23-1 is classed as an ORF, of uncertain function. The CDR3 consists of 19 residues. The V end lost 4 bases, the J end lost 7 bases, and 26 bases lay between the germline ends. CDR3 in DNA: TGCGCCAGCAGTCCCCGAGGCCCGTCACTAATCACGGGGAATTCACCCCTCCACTTT. It translates to CASSPRGPSLITGNSPLHF.

The chain recombines TRBV19 with TRBJ1-1; D remains ambiguous. The ends were cut back, 1 base at V and 0 bases at J, with 9 bases in the middle. This CDR3 is built from 15 residues. In germline, CDR1 is LNHDA, CDR2 SQIVND (reference sequence). The CDR3 DNA reads as TGTGCCAGTAGTATAGCGGGAGGAGTGAACACTGAAGCTTTCTTT. Protein product: CASSIAGGVNTEAFF.